Listed here is a single T cell receptor beta chain. The data belong to a study of T cell changes during pregnancy in multiple sclerosis. Assay used: immunoSEQ multiplex PCR; TCRdb lists only in-frame clones, some missing. The sample holds roughly 28,000 clones; just over 90% are singletons and the top ten take 6.2%. Germline trimming cut 6 bases from V and 6 bases from J; bases unmatched to any gene: 6. Germline loops: CDR1 LGHNA, CDR2 YNFKEQ. This CDR3 spans 13 amino acids. This sequence originates from a female donor with multiple sclerosis, enrolled in a pregnancy study. The material sequenced was CD8+ T cells from peripheral blood mononuclear cells, taken before pregnancy. This chain links TRBV4-2 with TRBJ2-5; TRBD2 agrees at 8 bases. CDR3 bases: TGTGCCAGCAGGGGAAGCGGGGGACAGACCCAGTACTTC. The encoded protein is CASRGSGGQTQYF.